This T cell receptor beta chain was obtained from a study of cytomegalovirus exposure and HLA in healthy donors (TCRdb year 2017). At the level of the whole study: According to a later analysis, the 120 or so validation repertoires were produced on the same platform as the 600 to 850 repertoires of the first cohort. In addition to the first cohort of 666 subjects, a separate validation cohort of 130 or so different subjects was used. The study aimed to test whether cataloging public T cell receptors could reveal signatures of past pathogen exposure. To predict cytomegalovirus infection status, the study combined high-throughput TCR immunosequencing, statistical association of individual TCRs with disease status, and machine learning. What the research found in general, with its limitations: The classifier was reported to diagnose cytomegalovirus status with high specificity and sensitivity in both the original cohort and the validation cohort. It was suggested by the authors that the approach could potentially be generalized to other disease states and immunological phenotypes. The study gave a list of over 150 TCR beta chains associated with cytomegalovirus. Most TCR sequences were observed very rarely across donors, whereas some public TCRs were present in many individuals. A later analysis lacked HLA typing for the validation cohort, so it scored co-occurrence in that cohort across all 110 or so repertoires. In vitro tests confirmed that three of the cytomegalovirus-associated TCR beta chains recognize cytomegalovirus antigens. Subsequent analysis determined that TCRs grouped into clusters in the first cohort also showed a tendency toward co-occurrence across the 120 or so validation repertoires, and 85% to 95% of cluster scores exceeded 0.

The CDR3 sequence holds 16 residues, the cysteine and phenylalanine included. Of the read, only the CDR3 DNA is kept; its 48 bases are in frame from base 1. Trimming costs V 5 bases and J 4 bases, and their ends lie 20 bases apart. The germline V gene (reference sequence) gives CDR1 as SEHNR and CDR2 as FQNEAQ. The method behind the library was the immunoSEQ multiplex PCR assay. The original pipeline was this. A statistical classification framework was built for diagnosing cytomegalovirus status from the catalog of TCR beta chain sequences. TCRdb re-hosts the immuneACCESS table, in-frame sequences only. Its copies lack some clones; in the studies checked, an unresolved V gene accounts for under half of them, and the cause for the rest is not known. That table is the source of V, J and clone size, and D and trimming were worked out from the DNA. Present in this sample are some 83,000 clones, approximately 93% of which were seen just once. The ten top clones hold over 2% of the sample.

For this clone: Its antigen remains undetermined. No base quality values were provided; no much bigger clone lies one nucleotide off.

Separate from the roughly 650-subject first cohort, the validation cohort of roughly 120 subjects was the group to which the donors belonged. Rearrangement joined TRBV7-9 to TRBJ1-1, with the D gene not clear enough to name. Material: PBMCs. The source of this sequence is a young woman in good health and CMV-seronegative. The CDR3 region has the sequence CASSHTREYRGTEAFF. The sequenced DNA is TGTGCCAGCAGCCATACGAGAGAGTATAGAGGCACTGAAGCTTTCTTT.